The 20 T cell receptor beta chains below were found in one sample sequenced in a study of blood T cell repertoires in COVID-19 (dated by TCRdb to 2020 to 2021). The method was the immunoSEQ multiplex PCR assay. The table was pulled from immuneACCESS by TCRdb, which kept in-frame rearrangements only. Such tables lose some clones; where checked, under half of the loss comes from unresolved V genes, and the rest has no known cause. This sample has 200,000 to 250,000 clones in its table, and roughly 84% of those were observed once. Together, the top ten hold 5.5% to 7.5% of the sample. The material sequenced was PBMCs or T cells enriched from blood (not recorded which). The receptors were sampled from a woman aged 40 to 50 who had recovered from COVID-19.

The rearrangement joins TRBV19 to TRBJ2-1; 8 positions match TRBD2. Germline CDR1 and CDR2: LNHDA and SQIVND (reference sequence). The CDR3 covers 16 residues. V dropped 5 bases and J dropped 4; count of bases not matched to a gene: 10. CDR3 in amino acids: CASSPIAGSGYNEQFF. The CDR3 DNA reads TGTGCCAGTAGTCCTATAGCGGGATCTGGGTACAATGAGCAGTTCTTC.

This clone was observed a few times. The chain carries TRBV30 and TRBJ1-4; a weak D match, TRBD1 (6 bases). Trimming stripped 7 bases from V and 0 bases from J, with 15 bases between. The length of the CDR3 is 15 residues. Germline loops: CDR1 GTSNPN, CDR2 SVGIG (reference sequence). DNA of the CDR3: TGTGCCTTGGCCCGGACAGACCCAACTAATGAAAAACTGTTTTTT. Translation: CALARTDPTNEKLFF. Filled out from reference TRBV30 and TRBJ1-4, the complete variable domain reads SQTIHQWPATLVQPVGSPLSLECTVEGTSNPNLYWYRQAAGRGLQLLFYSVGIGQISSEVPQNLSASRPQDRQFILSSKKLLLSDSGFYLCALARTDPTNEKLFFGSGTQLSVL.

The chain recombines TRBV6-5 with TRBJ1-1; D is unclear. The V end lost 4 bases, the J end lost 6 bases, and 18 bases lay between the germline ends. The CDR3 sequence is 15 residues long. In germline, CDR1 is MNHEY, CDR2 SVGAGI. DNA for the CDR3: TGTGCCAGCAGTTCCCCGGGGAGGGAGTGGGCTGAAGCTTTCTTT. Its translation: CASSSPGREWAEAFF.

The rearrangement joins TRBV2 to TRBJ1-6; D ambiguous. The CDR3 contains 13 residues. Germline values: CDR1 SNHLY, CDR2 FYNNEI. V lost 9 bases and J 0 bases, leaving 6 bases between the germline ends. CDR3 amino acids: CASILSYNSPLHF. The CDR3 coding sequence is TGTGCCAGTATACTCTCCTATAATTCACCCCTCCACTTT.

Only a few counts were recorded for this clone. The chain has TRBV28 and TRBJ2-7; D gene uncertain. With 7 bases removed from V and 3 bases from J, the gap between germline ends came to 10 bases. The CDR3 totals 12 residues. From germline, CDR1 is MDHEN and CDR2 SYDVKM. The CDR3 sequence is CASIGGLYEQYV. For the CDR3, the DNA is TGTGCCAGCATCGGCGGCCTCTACGAGCAGTACGTC.

CDR3 nucleotide sequence: TGTGCCATCAGTGAAGCGGGAAGCAATGAGCAGTTCTTC. Residues: CAISEAGSNEQFF. V gene TRBV10-3 combines with J gene TRBJ2-1; 7 bases map to TRBD2. V shed 3 bases, J shed 6 bases, and the junction held 2 bases outside the gene matches. Germline CDR1 ENHRY, CDR2 SYGVKD. CDR3 length equals 13 residues.

The chain links TRBV10-3 to TRBJ1-3; D is unresolved. Germline V lookup: CDR1 ENHRY, CDR2 SYGVKD. The CDR3 consists of 15 residues. The germline V and J ends were trimmed by 3 bases and 0 bases, with 9 bases remaining between them. CDR3 amino acids: CAISDRGSSGNTIYF. Written as DNA, the CDR3 is TGTGCCATCAGTGACAGAGGGTCCTCTGGAAACACCATATATTTT.

The rearrangement links TRBV29-1 to TRBJ1-4; the match to TRBD1 covers 7 bases. J lost 5 bases, V lost 0 bases, and 6 bases had no gene match. There are 15 residues in the CDR3. Germline V lookup: CDR1 SQVTM, CDR2 ANQGSEA. The CDR3 DNA reads TGCAGCGTTGAAGATCCGGGACAGCCCAATGAAAAACTGTTTTTT. It specifies CSVEDPGQPNEKLFF.

V is TRBV2 and J is TRBJ2-3, with 8 positions matching TRBD2. V shed 4 bases, J shed 4 bases, and the junction held 7 bases outside the gene matches. Germline lookup yields CDR1 SNHLY and CDR2 FYNNEI. CDR3 size: 15 residues. As DNA, the CDR3 is TGTGCCAGCAGTGCGGGAGGGTATCAGTCAGATACGCAGTATTTT. Translating it yields CASSAGGYQSDTQYF. Full variable domain (rest looked up from reference TRBV2 and TRBJ2-3): EPEVTQTPSHQVTQMGQEVILRCVPISNHLYFYWYRQILGQKVEFLVSFYNNEISEKSEIFDDQFSVERPDGSNFTLKIRSTKLEDSAMYFCASSAGGYQSDTQYFGPGTRLTVL.

The gene calls are TRBV11-2 and TRBJ2-1; maybe TRBD1 (6 bases). Deletions cut 6 bases from V and 10 bases from J, with 13 bases between. The germline CDR1 and CDR2 sequences are SGHAT and FQNNGV. The CDR3 loop spans 12 amino acids. The CDR3 spells CASRFRGWEQFF. The CDR3 nucleotides read TGTGCCAGCAGGTTCAGGGGCTGGGAGCAGTTCTTC.

This clone was seen at least ten times. The chain carries TRBV11-2 and TRBJ1-1, with 11 positions matching TRBD1. J lost 11 bases, V lost 4 bases, and 3 bases had no gene match. There are 12 residues in the CDR3. Germline lookup yields CDR1 SGHAT and CDR2 FQNNGV. CDR3: CASSSDRGLAFF. The CDR3 DNA reads as TGTGCCAGCAGCTCGGACAGGGGGCTTGCTTTCTTT.

The V call is TRBV5-8, the J call TRBJ1-2; possible D gene TRBD1, 5 bases. CDR1 SGHTS and CDR2 YDEGEE come from the germline V gene. CDR3 length: 13 residues. Trimming removed 0 bases at V and 4 bases at J, with 7 bases between. The CDR3 nucleotides are TGTGCCAGCAGCTTGGCAGGGCCCTATGGCTACACCTTC. Its translation is CASSLAGPYGYTF.

The chain carries TRBV13 and TRBJ2-3, with a weak D call TRBD2 (5 bases). Between the trimmed V and J ends, which lost 5 bases and 0 bases, there was a span of 9 bases. The CDR3 loop spans 14 amino acids. Germline V gene lookup returns CDR1 PRHDT and CDR2 FYEKMQ (reference sequence). CDR3 nucleotides: TGTGCCAGCAGCCTCCAGCGGAGCACAGATACGCAGTATTTT. Translation: CASSLQRSTDTQYF.

V and J are TRBV2 and TRBJ2-1, with 8 bases aligning to TRBD2. CDR1 is SNHLY and CDR2 is FYNNEI in the germline V gene. V lost 5 bases and J lost 1; bases outside the gene matches: 4. CDR3 length equals 15 residues. The CDR3 DNA reads TGTGCCAGCAGTCTCCTAGCGGGTTCCTACAATGAGCAGTTCTTC. Protein sequence: CASSLLAGSYNEQFF.

This rearrangement joins TRBV2 to TRBJ1-2, with TRBD1 as a possible D gene (6 bases). This CDR3 has 14 residues. The V end was cut by 5 bases, the J end by 4 bases, with 14 bases between. Germline CDR1 SNHLY, CDR2 FYNNEI. CDR3 in amino acids: CASSSSTGPYGYTF. The DNA for the CDR3 is TGTGCCAGCAGTAGTTCGACAGGCCCCTATGGCTACACCTTC.

This chain joins TRBV5-1 and TRBJ2-3, with a possible D match to TRBD2 (5 bases). This CDR3 has 15 residues. The V gene's germline CDR1 is SGHRS and CDR2 YFSETQ. Trimming removed 2 bases at V and 1 base at J, with 11 bases between. For the CDR3, the DNA is TGCGCCAGCAGCTTTGCGGGCCCCGGCACAGATACGCAGTATTTT. It is translated as CASSFAGPGTDTQYF.

The chain combines TRBV10-2 with TRBJ1-6; 9 nucleotides align to TRBD1. Trimming at V came to 2 bases and at J to 6 bases, leaving 8 bases not matched to a gene. The CDR3 extends over 17 amino acids. Germline V gives CDR1 WSHSY, CDR2 SAAADI. CDR3: CASSEQQGAGLNSPLHF. CDR3 nucleotide sequence: TGCGCCAGCAGTGAGCAACAGGGGGCCGGCCTTAATTCACCCCTCCACTTT.

V usage is TRBV4-1 and J usage is TRBJ2-7, with 9 bases that match TRBD1. With V trimmed by 1 base and J by 4 bases, 14 bases remained unmatched. CDR1 is MGHRA and CDR2 is YSYEKL in the germline V gene. This CDR3 has 18 amino acids. The CDR3 nucleotides read TGCGCCAGCAGCCAAGTCTTGGGAAACAGGGGGCGTTTTTACGAGCAGTACTTC. It is translated as CASSQVLGNRGRFYEQYF.

The chain uses TRBV7-2 and TRBJ1-3; 9 bases map to TRBD1. V dropped 6 bases and J dropped 3; count of bases not matched to a gene: 6. CDR1 and CDR2 (germline): SGHTA, FQGNSA. This CDR3 is 15 amino acids long. CDR3 in amino acids: CASSRTGGGGNTIYF. In nucleotides, the CDR3 is TGTGCCAGCAGTCGAACAGGGGGCGGTGGAAACACCATATATTTT.

The genes are TRBV28 and TRBJ2-1; 10 positions agree with TRBD2. The germline CDR1 and CDR2 sequences are MDHEN and SYDVKM. V gave up 1 base and J gave up 4 bases; unmatched junction bases: 4. The CDR3 consists of 16 residues. Written as DNA, the CDR3 is TGTGCCAGCAGTTTATCCCCAGCGGGAGGGTACAATGAGCAGTTCTTC. Its translation is CASSLSPAGGYNEQFF. The full variable domain, its missing parts supplied by reference TRBV28 and TRBJ2-1, is DVKVTQSSRYLVKRTGEKVFLECVQDMDHENMFWYRQDPGLGLRLIYFSYDVKMKEKGDIPEGYSVSREKKERFSLILESASTNQTSMYLCASSLSPAGGYNEQFFGPGTRLTVL.